Detailed here is one T cell receptor (beta chain). This record comes from a study of cytomegalovirus exposure and HLA in healthy donors. Trimming pared 1 base from V and 5 bases from J, leaving 5 bases between. Germline lookup yields CDR1 SGHDN and CDR2 FVKESK. This CDR3 is 12 amino acids long. The primer mix had 60 Vbeta and 13 Jbeta primers. Sequencing used immunoSEQ multiplex PCR; TCRdb keeps in-frame clones, though not all of them. Here the sample table reports around 97,000 clones. The chain carries TRBV14 and TRBJ2-5; perhaps TRBD2 as D (5 bases). Material for sequencing was PBMCs. This TCR came from a man aged 35 to 55 in good health and CMV-seronegative. This CDR3 reads CASSQGGETQYF. The CDR3 DNA reads TGTGCCAGCAGCCAAGGCGGGGAGACCCAGTACTTC. The full variable domain, its missing parts supplied by reference TRBV14 and TRBJ2-5, is EAGVTQFPSHSVIEKGQTVTLRCDPISGHDNLYWYRRVMGKEIKFLLHFVKESKQDESGMPNNRFLAERTGGTYSTLKVQPAELEDSGVYFCASSQGGETQYFGPGTRLLVL.